Detailed here is one T cell receptor beta chain. Its antigen remains unknown. The 5'RACE method, run with constant-segment primers, produced TCR alpha and TCR beta cDNA libraries (carrying sample barcodes and UMIs). TCRdb re-analysed the 5' RACE reads in MiXCR, keeping a single row per CDR3 protein. Among roughly 350,000 distinct CDR3 sequences listed, around 13% were seen once. This CDR3 is built from 14 residues. The V gene end was trimmed by 4 bases and the J gene end by 6 bases; junction bases not matched to a gene: 9. Germline values: CDR1 MGHRA, CDR2 YSYEKL. The data belong to a study of T-cell memory formation after mild COVID-19. Across the study: TCR clusters largely stayed donor specific.

Broader study findings: Whereas later expanders leaned CD4+, clones contracting day 15 to 85 showed a balanced CD4/CD8 makeup. Confirmation of SARS-CoV-2 specificity was lacking for second-wave clones peaking day 37.

This receptor was identified in a man aged 18 to 29 who had mild COVID-19 (a few samples of this study predate the infection). Cell type and time point are not known. The sample was PBMCs or a T cell subset sorted from them (not recorded which). The chain links TRBV4-1 to TRBJ2-7, with TRBD1 identical over 7 bases. The CDR3 loop is CASSPYDRVIEQYF. CDR3 sequence (DNA): TGCGCCAGCAGCCCCTACGACAGGGTTATCGAGCAGTACTTC.